This T cell receptor (beta chain) derives from a study of T cell responses to AZD1222 COVID-19 vaccine. Study conclusions and caveats: There were mostly white British donors and more females than males, and clonal diversity was possibly underestimated. When two AZD1222 doses had been given, Spike-specific TCR breadth and depth rose. A reported finding is that nearly half of spike-specific TCRs target unmutated variant regions.

The protocol was immunoSEQ multiplex PCR, while the TCRdb copy is restricted to in-frame clones and leaves out a portion. The repertoire has 180,000 or so clones, 85% to 95% of them found once; the top ten carry over 0.95%. Details on this clone: Antigen unknown.

The germline CDR1 and CDR2 sequences are SEHNR and FQNEAQ (reference sequence). V was trimmed by 0 bases and J by 6 bases, leaving 9 bases between them. This CDR3 comprises 13 residues. Material: peripheral blood, obtained 28 days after the second AZD1222 dose. V and J are TRBV7-9 and TRBJ2-7; maybe TRBD2 (6 bases). The sequence was collected from an adult who received the AZD1222 COVID-19 vaccine. The CDR3 nucleotides read TGTGCCAGCAGCTTAGCGGAGGGCTCCGAGCAGTACTTC. This encodes CASSLAEGSEQYF.